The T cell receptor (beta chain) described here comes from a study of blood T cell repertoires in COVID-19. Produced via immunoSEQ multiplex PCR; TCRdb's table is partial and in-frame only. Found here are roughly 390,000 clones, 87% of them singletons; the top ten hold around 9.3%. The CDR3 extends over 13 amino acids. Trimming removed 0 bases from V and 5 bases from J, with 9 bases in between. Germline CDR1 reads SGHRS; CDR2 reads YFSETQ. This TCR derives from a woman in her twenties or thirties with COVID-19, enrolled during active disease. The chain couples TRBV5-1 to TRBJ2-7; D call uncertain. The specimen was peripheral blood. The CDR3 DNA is TGCGCCAGCAGCTTGGCCGGGTCGGACGAGCAGTACTTC. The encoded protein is CASSLAGSDEQYF.